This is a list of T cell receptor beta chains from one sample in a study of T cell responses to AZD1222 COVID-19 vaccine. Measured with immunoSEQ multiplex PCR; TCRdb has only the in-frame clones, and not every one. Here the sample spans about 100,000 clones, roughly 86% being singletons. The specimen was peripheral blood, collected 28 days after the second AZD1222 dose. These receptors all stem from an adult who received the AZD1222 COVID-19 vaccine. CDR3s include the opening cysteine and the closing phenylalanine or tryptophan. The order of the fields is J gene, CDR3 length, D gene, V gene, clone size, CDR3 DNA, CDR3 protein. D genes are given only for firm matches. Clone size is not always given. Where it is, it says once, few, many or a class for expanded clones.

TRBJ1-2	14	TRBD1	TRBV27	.	TGTGCCAGCAGTTTACTCCCCGGGACAGGGTTAAATGATTTC	CASSLLPGTGLNDF
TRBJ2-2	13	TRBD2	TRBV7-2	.	TGTGCCAGCAGCCCAGGAGCGGGAGGGGAGCTGTTTTTT	CASSPGAGGELFF
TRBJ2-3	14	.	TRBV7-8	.	TGTGCCAGCAGCTTAGGGGGACCCCGAGATACGCAGTATTTT	CASSLGGPRDTQYF
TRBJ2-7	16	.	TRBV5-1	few	TGCGCCAGCAGTTACCAGACAGGCGAGAGCTCCTACGAGCAGTACTTC	CASSYQTGESSYEQYF
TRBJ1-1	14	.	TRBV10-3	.	TGTGCCATAGGGGGACCCGGGGTGAACACTGAAGCTTTCTTT	CAIGGPGVNTEAFF
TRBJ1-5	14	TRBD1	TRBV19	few	TGTGCCAGTAGCTACAGGGGGCGTTATCAGCCCCAGCATTTT	CASSYRGRYQPQHF
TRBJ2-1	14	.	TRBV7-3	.	TGTGCCAGCAGCTCCCGGGCCGTCACCGATGAGCAGTTCTTC	CASSSRAVTDEQFF
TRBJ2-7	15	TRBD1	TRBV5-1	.	TGCGCCAGCAGCTTGGCGGGACAGGGGATAAACGAGCAGTACTTC	CASSLAGQGINEQYF
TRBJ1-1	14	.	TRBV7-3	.	TGTGCCAGCAGCTCGGGGAGGGGGAGCACTGAAGCTTTCTTT	CASSSGRGSTEAFF
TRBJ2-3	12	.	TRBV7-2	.	TGTGCCAGCAGAGCGCTCACAGATACGCAGTATTTT	CASRALTDTQYF
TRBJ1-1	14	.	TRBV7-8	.	TGTGCCAGCAGCTTAGCTGGCAGGGGCGCTGAAGCTTTCTTT	CASSLAGRGAEAFF
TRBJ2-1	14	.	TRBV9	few	TGTGCCAGCAGCGTAGACAGTCACTACAATGAGCAGTTCTTC	CASSVDSHYNEQFF
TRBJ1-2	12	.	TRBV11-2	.	TGTGCCAGCAGCTCCAGGTTGGGTGGCTACACCTTC	CASSSRLGGYTF
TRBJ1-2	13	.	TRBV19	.	TGTGCCAGTAGTATAGCGGCCGTCTATGGCTACACCTTC	CASSIAAVYGYTF
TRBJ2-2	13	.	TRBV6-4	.	TGTGCCAGCAGTGACAGGGACACCGGGGAGCTGTTTTTT	CASSDRDTGELFF
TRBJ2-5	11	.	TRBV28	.	TGTGCCAGCAGTACAGAGGAGACCCAGTACTTC	CASSTEETQYF
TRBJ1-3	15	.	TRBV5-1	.	TGCGCCAGCAGCCCAGATCATGCGTCGGGAAACACCATATATTTT	CASSPDHASGNTIYF
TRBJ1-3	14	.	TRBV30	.	TGTGCCTGGAGCGCCCCAGGGGTGAGAAACACCATATATTTT	CAWSAPGVRNTIYF
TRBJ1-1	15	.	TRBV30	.	TGTGCCTGGAGTATAAAGAGCGACCGGACCACTGAAGCTTTCTTT	CAWSIKSDRTTEAFF
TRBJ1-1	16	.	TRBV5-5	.	TGTGCCAGCAGCTTGCTCGAGGGGCTTGGTAGCACTGAAGCTTTCTTT	CASSLLEGLGSTEAFF
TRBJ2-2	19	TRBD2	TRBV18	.	TGTGCCAGCTCAGCTCCGGGACTAGCGGGAGGCCGGGGCACCGGGGAGCTGTTTTTT	CASSAPGLAGGRGTGELFF
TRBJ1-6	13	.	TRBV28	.	TGTGCCAGCAGCCCACCACCTAGGTCACCCCTCCACTTT	CASSPPPRSPLHF
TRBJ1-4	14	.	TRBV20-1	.	TGCAGTGCTAGTTATACCTGGCCAGGGGAAAAACTGTTTTTT	CSASYTWPGEKLFF
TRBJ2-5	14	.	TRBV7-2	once	TGTGCCAGCAGCTTATGGCCAGGGGCAGAGACCCAGTACTTC	CASSLWPGAETQYF
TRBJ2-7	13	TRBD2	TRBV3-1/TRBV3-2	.	TGTGCCAGCAGACGGGAGGGCCTCGACGAGCAGTACTTC	CASRREGLDEQYF
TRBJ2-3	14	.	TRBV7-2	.	TGTGCCAGCAGCGGGGGACCGCTCACAGATACGCAGTATTTT	CASSGGPLTDTQYF
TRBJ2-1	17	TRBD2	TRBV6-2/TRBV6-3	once	TGTGCCAGCAGTTCGCAGCGGGGGGGGAGAGCCTACAATGAGCAGTTCTTC	CASSSQRGGRAYNEQFF
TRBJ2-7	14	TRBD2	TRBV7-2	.	TGTGCCAGCAGCTTTGAGACTAGCAGTGGCGAGCAGTACTTC	CASSFETSSGEQYF
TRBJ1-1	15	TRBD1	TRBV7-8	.	TGTGCCAGCAGCTTAGGGGACAGGGCCTACACTGAAGCTTTCTTT	CASSLGDRAYTEAFF
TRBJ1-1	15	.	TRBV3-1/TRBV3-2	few	TGTGCCAGCAGCCAGGCGGGACACTCGAACACTGAAGCTTTCTTT	CASSQAGHSNTEAFF
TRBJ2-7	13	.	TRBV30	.	TGTGCCTGGAAGGGGGAACAGGCCCACGAGCAGTACTTC	CAWKGEQAHEQYF
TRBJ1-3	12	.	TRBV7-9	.	TGTGCCAGCAGCAGGGGGGAAAACACCATATATTTT	CASSRGENTIYF
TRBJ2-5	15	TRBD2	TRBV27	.	TGTGCCAGCAGTCCCGGGACTAGCGGACAAGAGACCCAGTACTTC	CASSPGTSGQETQYF
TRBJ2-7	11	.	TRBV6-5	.	TGTGCCAGCAGATGGGGGAACGAGCAGTACTTC	CASRWGNEQYF
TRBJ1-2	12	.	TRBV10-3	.	TGTGCCATCAGTGTCGGGGGCTATGGCTACACCTTC	CAISVGGYGYTF
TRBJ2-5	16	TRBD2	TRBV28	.	TGTGCCAGCAGTTTCGAGAGGGAGGGCCTTGAAGAGACCCAGTACTTC	CASSFEREGLEETQYF
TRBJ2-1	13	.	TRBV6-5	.	TGTGCCAGCAGTCAGAGCTCCTACAATGAGCAGTTCTTC	CASSQSSYNEQFF
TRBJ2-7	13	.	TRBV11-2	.	TGTGCCAGCAGCTTAGACCCCAGCTACGAGCAGTACTTC	CASSLDPSYEQYF
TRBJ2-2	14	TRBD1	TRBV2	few	TGTGCCAGCTGGGGACAGGGGGACACCGGGGAGCTGTTTTTT	CASWGQGDTGELFF
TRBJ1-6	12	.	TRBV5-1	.	TGCGCCAGCAGCTTTGGTGTCGGGCCCCTCCACTTT	CASSFGVGPLHF
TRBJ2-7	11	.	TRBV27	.	TGTGCCAGCAGTTTAGGGAACGAGCAGTACTTC	CASSLGNEQYF
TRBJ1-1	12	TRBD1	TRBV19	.	TGTGCCAGTAGGGAACGAGACAGGGTAGCTTTCTTT	CASRERDRVAFF
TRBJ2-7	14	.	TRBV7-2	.	TGTGCCAGCAGCTTAGTTGGGAGCTCCTACGAGCAGTACTTC	CASSLVGSSYEQYF
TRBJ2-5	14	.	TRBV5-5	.	TGTGCCAGCAGCTTCGGGCAGACCCAAGAGACCCAGTACTTC	CASSFGQTQETQYF
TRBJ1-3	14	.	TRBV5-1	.	TGCGCCAGCAGTCAGGACAGCTCTGGAAACACCATATATTTT	CASSQDSSGNTIYF
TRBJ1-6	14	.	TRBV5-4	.	TGTGCCAGCAGCTTCAGGGGCGGGAATTCACCCCTCCACTTT	CASSFRGGNSPLHF
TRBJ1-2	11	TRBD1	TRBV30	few	TGTGCCACCGGACAGGGGTATGGCTACACCTTC	CATGQGYGYTF
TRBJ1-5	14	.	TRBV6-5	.	TGTGCCAGCAGACAGGTTTCCCCCAATCAGCCCCAGCATTTT	CASRQVSPNQPQHF
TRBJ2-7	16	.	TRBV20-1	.	TGCAGTGCTAGTGGACAGCCATCCTGGGAATCCCACGAGCAGTACTTC	CSASGQPSWESHEQYF
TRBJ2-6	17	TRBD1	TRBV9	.	TGTGCCAGCAGCGTGGGTACAGGGGGCGGTGGGGCCAACGTCCTGACTTTC	CASSVGTGGGGANVLTF
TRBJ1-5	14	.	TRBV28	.	TGTGCCAGCAGTTTACCCCTCACAGGACAGCCCCAGCATTTT	CASSLPLTGQPQHF
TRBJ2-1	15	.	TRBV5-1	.	TGCGCCAGCAGTTTGGGGTCATTTTTATCCCATGAGCAGTTCTTC	CASSLGSFLSHEQFF
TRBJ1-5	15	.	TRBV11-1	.	TGTGCCAGCAGACTCCCCGGGACCCCCCACCAGCCCCAGCATTTT	CASRLPGTPHQPQHF
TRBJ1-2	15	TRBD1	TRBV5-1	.	TGCGCCAGCAGCACAGGGACAGGGGATCACTATGGCTACACCTTC	CASSTGTGDHYGYTF
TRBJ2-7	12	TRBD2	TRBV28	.	TGTGCCAGCAGTTGGGGGGGCTACGAGCAGTACTTC	CASSWGGYEQYF
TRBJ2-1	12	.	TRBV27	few	TGTGCCAGCCTTCGGGGAGACAATGAGCAGTTCTTC	CASLRGDNEQFF
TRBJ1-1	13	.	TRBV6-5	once	TGTGCCAGCAGTATTCCGGGAGGAATGGGGGCTTTCTTT	CASSIPGGMGAFF